What follows are 32 T cell receptor beta chains derived from one specimen sequenced in a study of T cell clonality in common variable immunodeficiency (dated by TCRdb to between 2014 and 2017). Study-wide conclusions, independent of this receptor: CVID TCRbeta sequences reportedly showed fewer deletions and N-nucleotide insertions and lacked highly modified clones with 13 or more V deletions.

What these receptors recognize is not known. Receptor amplification or capture employed the immunoSEQ multiplex PCR assay. TCRdb took over this immuneACCESS table, retaining in-frame rearrangements with V and J assigned. Such tables are incomplete; in checked studies, under half of the missing clones stem from an unresolved V gene, and the remainder is unexplained. The table gives over 15,000 clones for this sample, with none occurring only once. 14% of the sample belongs to the ten largest clones. Sequencing used peripheral blood mononuclear cells. Receptor source: a human donor with common variable immunodeficiency.

This clone was counted at least ten times. The CDR3 end falls 3 residues outside the read, so it is completed with the germline J gene. This chain links TRBV19 with TRBJ1-5; D might be TRBD1 (6 bases). Germline lookup yields CDR1 LNHDA and CDR2 SQIVND (reference sequence). The V and J ends lost 2 bases and 3 bases respectively, with 14 bases between them. The CDR3 runs 16 residues. CDR3 loop: CASSILGGGNNQPQHF. CDR3 DNA, as far as it was read: TGTGCCAGTAGTATACTGGGAGGGGGTAACAATCAGCCC. Combining the CDR3 with reference TRBV19 and TRBJ1-5 gives the whole variable domain DGGITQSPKYLFRKEGQNVTLSCEQNLNHDAMYWYRQDPGQGLRLIYYSQIVNDFQKGDIAEGYSVSREKKESFPLTVTSAQKNPTAFYLCASSILGGGNNQPQHFGDGTRLSIL.

There are a few counts of this clone. The CDR3 reads CARGGFNEQFF. The covered CDR3 bases are TGTGCCAGAGGCGGATTCAATGAG. V usage is TRBV2 and J usage is TRBJ2-1; the D is unclear. The read ends 3 residues early relative to the CDR3; the germline J gene fills the gap. The CDR3 has 11 amino acids. CDR1 is SNHLY, CDR2 FYNNEI, per germline. V gave up 9 bases and J gave up 6 bases, with 9 bases separating them.

This clone was recorded a few times. The read terminates 3 residues ahead of where the CDR3 ends, so the germline J gene completes it. The rearrangement links TRBV11-2 to TRBJ2-3; tentative D call: TRBD2 (6 bases). Germline loops: CDR1 SGHAT, CDR2 FQNNGV. The CDR3 loop spans 13 amino acids. V lost 5 bases and J lost 3, with 9 bases in between. The sequenced CDR3 bases are TGTGCCAGCAGCCGAGGAGGGACAGATACG. It is translated as CASSRGGTDT. The whole CDR3 sequence is CASSRGGTDTQYF. The full variable domain, with the rest looked up from reference TRBV11-2 and TRBJ2-3, is EAGVAQSPRYKIIEKRQSVAFWCNPISGHATLYWYQQILGQGPKLLIQFQNNGVVDDSQLPKDRFSAERLKGVDSTLKIQPAKLEDSAVYLCASSRGGTDTQYFGPGTRLTVL.

This clone was counted many times. This chain's CDR3 is CSARGPGTGKNIQYF. The part of the CDR3 DNA that was read is TGCAGTGCTAGAGGGCCCGGGACAGGCAAAAACATT. The chain has TRBV20-1 and TRBJ2-4, with TRBD1 matching over 8 bases. The CDR3 end falls 3 residues outside the read, so it is completed with the germline J gene. CDR3 length equals 15 residues. The trim removed 1 base at V and 3 bases at J, leaving 5 bases unmatched. Germline V gene lookup returns CDR1 DFQATT and CDR2 SNEGSKA (reference sequence).

Ten or more counts support this clone. The read terminates 3 residues ahead of where the CDR3 ends, so the germline J gene completes it. The chain links TRBV10-3 to TRBJ1-5, with unresolved D. Germline V gene sequence: CDR1 ENHRY, CDR2 SYGVKD. V gave up 8 bases and J gave up 0 bases, with 8 bases separating them. This CDR3 comprises 13 residues. Here the CDR3 reads CAISEVSNQPQHF. CDR3 DNA, as far as it was read: TGTGCCATCTCAGAGGTTAGCAATCAGCCC.

This clone was picked up many times. The observed sequence ends 3 residues before the CDR3 terminus, with the missing tail filled in from the germline J gene. This rearrangement joins TRBV19 to TRBJ2-3, with D possibly being TRBD2 (5 bases). Trimming stripped 4 bases from V and 6 bases from J, with 17 bases between. CDR3 size: 15 residues. The germline gives CDR1 LNHDA, CDR2 SQIVND (reference sequence). The CDR3: CASSKRGLDGDTQYF. The covered CDR3 bases are TGTGCCAGTAGTAAGCGCGGACTCGACGGGGATACG. Full variable domain (missing parts from reference TRBV19 and TRBJ2-3): DGGITQSPKYLFRKEGQNVTLSCEQNLNHDAMYWYRQDPGQGLRLIYYSQIVNDFQKGDIAEGYSVSREKKESFPLTVTSAQKNPTAFYLCASSKRGLDGDTQYFGPGTRLTVL.

This clone appeared a few times. The read halts 3 residues ahead of the CDR3 end, with the missing end drawn from the germline J gene. The chain has TRBV13 and TRBJ2-3; 14 nucleotides line up with TRBD2. Germline lookup yields CDR1 PRHDT and CDR2 FYEKMQ (reference sequence). Trimming took 5 bases from V and 5 from J; bases not matched to a gene: 9. CDR3 length: 17 residues. CDR3 loop: CASSRLTSGRAEDTQYF. The covered CDR3 bases are TGTGCCAGCAGCAGATTGACTAGCGGGAGGGCCGAAGATACG.

Remarks on this clone: The CDR3 end lies 3 residues beyond the end of the read and is filled in from the germline J gene. This rearrangement joins TRBV5-1 to TRBJ2-5; 7 bases are shared with TRBD1. This CDR3 comprises 15 residues. J lost 2 bases, V lost 2 bases, and 6 bases had no gene match. The V gene's germline CDR1 is SGHRS and CDR2 YFSETQ. CDR3 residues: CASSLQGPGQETQYF. The sequenced part of the CDR3 DNA is TGCGCCAGCAGCTTACAGGGGCCCGGACAAGAGACC.

About this clone: Sequencing ends 3 residues short of the CDR3 end; the germline J gene provides the rest. The V call is TRBV7-2, the J call TRBJ2-2; no clear D gene. V was cut by 6 bases and J by 1 base, with 12 bases left in between. The germline gives CDR1 SGHTA, CDR2 FQGNSA. The CDR3 runs 15 residues. The sequenced CDR3 bases are TGTGCCAGCAGGAGAGCCTTAGAGAACACCGGGGAG. Its protein product is CASRRALENTGE. The complete CDR3 protein is CASRRALENTGELFF.

Details on this clone: With the read ending 3 residues before the CDR3 end, the germline J gene is used to fill in that end. The rearrangement links TRBV7-9 to TRBJ1-5, with D possibly matching TRBD1 (6 bases). This CDR3 region has 14 residues. The germline V gene has CDR1 SEHNR and CDR2 FQNEAQ (reference sequence). Deletions cut 6 bases from V and 2 bases from J, with 11 bases between. CDR3 sequence reads: CASRDSGGNQPQHF. The sequenced part of the CDR3 DNA is TGTGCCAGCAGGGATTCAGGGGGCAATCAGCCC.

Turning to this clone: The read finishes 3 residues shy of the CDR3 end, and the germline J gene is used to complete it. The chain is built from TRBV6-2 or TRBV6-3 and TRBJ2-7; D might be TRBD2 (6 bases). In germline, CDR1 is MNHEY, CDR2 SVGEGT. V lost 5 bases and J lost 0, with 14 bases in between. The CDR3 totals 15 residues. The CDR3 loop is CASSPPGTFSYEQYF. The sequenced CDR3 bases are TGTGCCAGCAGTCCACCCGGGACTTTCTCCTACGAG.

In this sample, this clone turned up many times. The read is 3 residues too short to cover the CDR3 end, so that end is filled in from the germline J gene. The chain couples TRBV5-1 to TRBJ2-1; perhaps TRBD1 as D (6 bases). The germline V gene has CDR1 SGHRS and CDR2 YFSETQ. Deletions cut 4 bases from V and 9 bases from J, with 17 bases between. This CDR3 is built from 14 residues. The CDR3 here is CASSGVSGEGEQFF. Incomplete CDR3 DNA: TGCGCCAGCAGCGGGGTCTCAGGGGAAGGTGAG.

This clone came up many times. The read is 3 residues too short to cover the CDR3 end, so that end is filled in from the germline J gene. This chain joins TRBV18 and TRBJ2-5, with 12 bases lining up with TRBD2. Per the germline V gene, CDR1 is KGHSH and CDR2 is LQKENI. The J segment lost 4 bases and the V segment lost 6 bases, leaving 12 bases of the junction unmatched. The CDR3 has 17 residues. The CDR3 spells CASSPKTSGGPPETQYF. The CDR3 DNA, read in part, is TGTGCCAGCTCTCCTAAAACTAGCGGGGGGCCCCCAGAGACC.

This clone was counted only a few times. The read terminates 3 residues ahead of where the CDR3 ends, so the germline J gene completes it. The chain recombines TRBV7-8 with TRBJ1-4; 8 nucleotides agree with TRBD1. The trim removed 5 bases at V and 4 bases at J, leaving 9 bases unmatched. This CDR3 comprises 16 residues. CDR1 and CDR2 (germline): SGHVS, FQNEAQ. CDR3 bases read: TGTGCCAGCAGCCTAGACAGGGGAGGTTATAATGAAAAA. It yields the protein CASSLDRGGYNEK. In full, the CDR3 reads CASSLDRGGYNEKLFF.

As for this clone: The CDR3 end lies 3 residues beyond the end of the read and is filled in from the germline J gene. The chain links TRBV19 to TRBJ2-3; the match to TRBD2 covers 7 bases. J was trimmed by 3 bases and V by 3 bases; bases with no gene match: 3. Germline values: CDR1 LNHDA, CDR2 SQIVND (reference sequence). The CDR3 contains 14 residues. Incomplete CDR3 DNA: TGTGCCAGTAGTATGCAAGCGGGAACAGATACG. Protein: CASSMQAGTDT. The full-length CDR3 reads as CASSMQAGTDTQYF.

This clone was observed a handful of times. The read stops 3 residues short of the end of the CDR3; the missing end is completed from the germline J gene. The chain is built from TRBV18 and TRBJ1-4; 9 bases are shared with TRBD1. CDR1 and CDR2 (germline): KGHSH, LQKENI. The CDR3 consists of 16 residues. V dropped 3 bases and J dropped 5; count of bases not matched to a gene: 7. Here the CDR3 reads CASSPRPGTGNEKLFF. The CDR3 DNA, read in part, is TGTGCCAGCTCACCTCGTCCCGGGACAGGGAATGAAAAA.

Points on this clone: With the read ending 3 residues before the CDR3 end, the germline J gene is used to fill in that end. The rearrangement uses TRBV11-2 and TRBJ2-5; possibly TRBD2 for D (6 bases). Per germline, CDR1 SGHAT and CDR2 FQNNGV. This CDR3 spans 15 amino acids. V lost 2 bases and J lost 3, with 13 bases in between. CDR3 residues: CASSLMASAKETQYF. CDR3 DNA (partial): TGTGCCAGCAGCTTAATGGCTAGCGCTAAAGAGACC.

Note on this clone: The read terminates 3 residues before the CDR3 end, so the remaining end is supplied by the germline J gene. V usage is TRBV7-9 and J usage is TRBJ2-3; D is unclear. The germline V and J ends were trimmed by 6 bases and 4 bases, with 8 bases remaining between them. Per germline, CDR1 SEHNR and CDR2 FQNEAQ (reference sequence). CDR3 length: 12 residues. The CDR3 sequence: CASSGLADTQYF. Incomplete CDR3 DNA: TGTGCCAGCAGTGGGCTCGCAGATACG.

This clone showed up just a few times. With the read ending 3 residues before the CDR3 end, the germline J gene is used to fill in that end. The rearrangement joins TRBV18 to TRBJ1-2; 7 bases line up with TRBD1. The V segment lost 4 bases and the J segment 1 base; nucleotides outside the gene matches: 15. This CDR3 contains 18 residues. Germline CDR1 and CDR2: KGHSH and LQKENI. CDR3 DNA, as far as it was read: TGTGCCAGCTCACGCTCCAAGCCGGGACAGATGATTAACTATGGC. It codes for CASSRSKPGQMINYG. The CDR3 reads in full as CASSRSKPGQMINYGYTF.

This clone has only a few counts. The read finishes 3 residues shy of the CDR3 end, and the germline J gene is used to complete it. V usage is TRBV20-1 and J usage is TRBJ2-1; maybe TRBD2 (6 bases). The V gene's germline CDR1 is DFQATT and CDR2 SNEGSKA (reference sequence). The CDR3 sequence is 15 residues long. V shed 3 bases and J shed 0 bases, with 12 bases lying between them. The sequenced part of the CDR3 DNA is TGCAGTGCTAGTGCGGGGCTAGACTCCTACAATGAG. This codes for CSASAGLDSYNE. The whole CDR3 sequence is CSASAGLDSYNEQFF.

This clone was counted a few times. The read stops 3 residues short of the end of the CDR3; the missing end is completed from the germline J gene. The chain joins TRBV7-9 to TRBJ1-2; 7 nucleotides align to TRBD1. This CDR3 region has 14 residues. Germline V gene lookup returns CDR1 SEHNR and CDR2 FQNEAQ (reference sequence). Trimming cost V 1 base and J 4 bases; bases outside gene matches: 3. The sequenced CDR3 bases are TGTGCCAGCAGCTTAGGAGGGGGCAGCTATGGC. Translating it yields CASSLGGGSYG. The entire CDR3 sequence reads CASSLGGGSYGYTF. The full variable domain, rest sourced from reference TRBV7-9 and TRBJ1-2, is DTGVSQNPRHKITKRGQNVTFRCDPISEHNRLYWYRQTLGQGPEFLTYFQNEAQLEKSRLLSDRFSAERPKGSFSTLEIQRTEQGDSAMYLCASSLGGGSYGYTFGSGTRLTVV.

This clone has just a few counts. The CDR3 here is CATGPAGGGETQYF. The sequenced CDR3 bases are TGTGCCACCGGACCAGCGGGGGGCGGAGAGACC. The chain carries TRBV18 and TRBJ2-5; 9 bases line up with TRBD2. The CDR3 end lies 3 residues beyond the end of the read and is filled in from the germline J gene. CDR3 length: 14 amino acids. The germline CDR1 and CDR2 sequences are KGHSH and LQKENI. The junction had 10 bases not matched to a gene; V was cut back by 10 bases and J by 4 bases.

A note on this clone: The CDR3 end lies 3 residues beyond the end of the read and is filled in from the germline J gene. The chain is built from TRBV7-9 and TRBJ2-1, with TRBD2 matching 11 bases. This CDR3 is 15 amino acids long. Germline V gives CDR1 SEHNR, CDR2 FQNEAQ (reference sequence). Trimming at V came to 5 bases and at J to 4 bases, leaving 4 bases not matched to a gene. CDR3 bases read: TGTGCCAGCAGCCCAACTAGCGGGGGTTACAATGAG. It encodes CASSPTSGGYNE. The complete CDR3 protein is CASSPTSGGYNEQFF.

Of note for this clone: The read ends 3 residues before the CDR3 terminus; that terminus is restored from the germline J gene. This rearrangement joins TRBV19 to TRBJ2-2, with 10 bases that match TRBD2. The CDR3 extends over 18 amino acids. With V trimmed by 0 bases and J by 0 bases, 4 bases remained unmatched. The germline CDR1 and CDR2 sequences are LNHDA and SQIVND (reference sequence). The CDR3 is CASSIDASGRANTGELFF. Incomplete CDR3 DNA: TGTGCCAGTAGTATAGATGCCAGCGGGAGGGCGAACACCGGGGAG.

As concerns this clone: The CDR3 extends 3 residues past the end of the read, so its final part is completed from the germline J gene. V is TRBV2 and J is TRBJ1-4; weak D call: TRBD1 (5 bases). CDR1 SNHLY and CDR2 FYNNEI come from the germline V gene. The ends were cut back, 4 bases at V and 8 bases at J, with 11 bases in the middle. CDR3 size: 13 residues. Incomplete CDR3 DNA: TGTGCCAGCAGTGCATGGGGCCCGGAAAAA. It translates to CASSAWGPEK. From start to end, the CDR3 is CASSAWGPEKLFF.

Points on this clone: The CDR3 is cut off 3 residues early in the read; its end comes from the germline J gene. This sequence joins TRBV7-9 and TRBJ2-5; D gene ambiguous. Germline loops: CDR1 SEHNR, CDR2 FQNEAQ (reference sequence). V lost 1 base to trimming and J lost 3 bases, with 3 bases between them. The CDR3 spans 12 residues. The CDR3 DNA, read in part, is TGTGCCAGCAGCTTAGTAGAAGAGACC. Its translation: CASSLVEET. From start to end, the CDR3 is CASSLVEETQYF.

This clone has more than one count but fewer than ten. The observed sequence ends 3 residues before the CDR3 terminus, with the missing tail filled in from the germline J gene. This rearrangement joins TRBV2 to TRBJ2-7; perhaps TRBD1 as D (6 bases). Germline V CDR1 and CDR2: SNHLY, FYNNEI. The CDR3 totals 14 residues. V dropped 3 bases and J dropped 6 bases, with 15 bases sitting between them. The part of the CDR3 DNA that was read is TGTGCCAGCAGTGATACAGGGATGTTCTCCGAG. Protein sequence: CASSDTGMFSE. The CDR3 in full is CASSDTGMFSEQYF.

This clone was seen repeatedly, ten times or more. The DNA ends 3 residues before the CDR3 does, and the rest of the CDR3 is filled in from the germline J gene. The chain couples TRBV7-9 to TRBJ2-2; D not resolved. Trimming took 5 bases from V and 3 from J, leaving 7 bases between them. This CDR3 contains 13 residues. Germline CDR1 SEHNR, CDR2 FQNEAQ (reference sequence). The CDR3 sequence is CASSRGDTGELFF. Incomplete CDR3 DNA: TGTGCCAGCAGCCGCGGAGACACCGGGGAG.

This clone has just a few counts. Sequencing ends 3 residues short of the CDR3 end; the germline J gene provides the rest. V gene TRBV7-2 combines with J gene TRBJ1-2, with no clear D. The CDR3 runs 14 residues. The germline V gene encodes CDR1 SGHTA and CDR2 FQGNSA. Trimming cost V 1 base and J 1 base, with 7 bases left between them. The covered CDR3 bases are TGTGCCAGCAGCTTAGGAGGTATTAACTATGGC. Translated, it gives CASSLGGINYG. The complete CDR3 protein is CASSLGGINYGYTF.

The sample holds a few counts of this clone. The observed sequence ends 3 residues before the CDR3 terminus, with the missing tail filled in from the germline J gene. The genes are TRBV7-8 and TRBJ1-5, with no clear D. Germline CDR1 is SGHVS and CDR2 is FQNEAQ. The CDR3 spans 16 residues. V shed 0 bases and J shed 1 base, with 10 bases lying between them. CDR3 DNA, as far as it was read: TGTGCCAGCAGCTTAGCGCGGGTTGGAAGCAATCAGCCC. Translated, it gives CASSLARVGSNQP. The full CDR3 protein reads CASSLARVGSNQPQHF.

As for this clone: Coverage ceases 3 residues before the CDR3 finishes, and the germline J gene fills in the end. The chain combines TRBV7-2 with TRBJ2-3, with TRBD2 matching 10 bases. The CDR3 covers 17 residues. The V gene's germline CDR1 is SGHTA and CDR2 FQGNSA. V lost 0 bases and J lost 1; bases outside the gene matches: 4. CDR3 amino acids: CASSLAPSGGRTDTQYF. The CDR3 DNA, read in part, is TGTGCCAGCAGCTTAGCCCCTAGCGGGGGCCGCACAGATACG.

As concerns this clone: Read sequence stops 3 residues before the CDR3 end, and the germline J gene provides the missing end. The rearrangement links TRBV2 to TRBJ1-4, with 7 bases fitting TRBD1. Germline trimming cut 6 bases from V and 4 bases from J; bases unmatched to any gene: 2. Per germline, CDR1 SNHLY and CDR2 FYNNEI. The CDR3 spans 13 residues. CDR3 amino acids: CASSRGVNEKLFF. The CDR3 bases that were read are TGTGCCAGCAGCAGGGGGGTTAATGAAAAA.